The next 27 T cell receptor beta chains were all read from a single sample in a study of blood T cell repertoires in COVID-19. Measured with immunoSEQ multiplex PCR; TCRdb has only the in-frame clones, and not every one. The sample carries 300,000 to 450,000 clones, 88% recorded once. Sequencing used PBMCs or T cells enriched from blood (not recorded which). Source of these receptors: a young woman who had recovered from COVID-19.

This chain uses TRBV4-3 with TRBJ2-3; 10 bases are shared with TRBD2. Germline trimming cut 1 base from V and 9 bases from J; bases unmatched to any gene: 1. The length of the CDR3 is 13 residues. Germline CDR1 and CDR2: LGHNA and YSLEER. Written as DNA, the CDR3 is TGCGCCAGCAGCCAAGGGACTAGCGGAACGCAGTATTTT. Amino acids: CASSQGTSGTQYF.

V is TRBV11-2 and J is TRBJ1-1; unclear D gene. V gave up 1 base and J gave up 5 bases, with 17 bases separating them. Germline CDR1 is SGHAT and CDR2 is FQNNGV. This CDR3 is 16 amino acids long. DNA of the CDR3: TGTGCCAGCAGCTTAGGTGGACTCCCCACAATTACTGAAGCTTTCTTT. Protein: CASSLGGLPTITEAFF.

This chain connects TRBV27 to TRBJ1-5, with D unclear. Between the trimmed V and J ends, which lost 5 bases and 6 bases, there was a span of 14 bases. Germline loops: CDR1 MNHEY, CDR2 SMNVEV (reference sequence). This CDR3 contains 14 residues. The CDR3 coding sequence is TGTGCCAGCAGTCTGACCCGGGTCGGTCAGCCCCAGCATTTT. As protein: CASSLTRVGQPQHF.

J is TRBJ1-2 and V is TRBV6-5; the D is unclear. The germline V and J ends were trimmed by 8 bases and 3 bases, with 13 bases remaining between them. The CDR3 runs to 13 residues. Germline V gene data show CDR1 as MNHEY and CDR2 as SVGAGI. The CDR3 DNA sequence: TGTGCCAGCCGGTCTTGGGAGGACTATGGCTACACCTTC. Its protein product is CASRSWEDYGYTF.

This clone was picked up one time. This CDR3 reads CASSVVWDRSNGYTF. The CDR3 DNA follows: TGTGCCAGCAGCGTAGTCTGGGACAGATCTAATGGCTACACCTTC. V is TRBV9 and J is TRBJ1-2; TRBD1 matches 7 bases. CDR1 SGDLS and CDR2 YYNGEE come from the germline V gene. V was clipped by 0 bases and J by 6 bases; unmatched bases: 8. The CDR3 is 15 amino acids.

The chain is built from TRBV6-5 and TRBJ2-1; TRBD2 matches 9 bases. In germline, CDR1 is MNHEY, CDR2 SVGAGI. This CDR3 region has 15 residues. V dropped 7 bases and J dropped 8; count of bases not matched to a gene: 12. CDR3 nucleotides: TGTGCCAGCACCCACCGGGCGGGGGGGTTCGATGAGCAGTTCTTC. Translated: CASTHRAGGFDEQFF.

The chain couples TRBV7-6 to TRBJ2-7, with TRBD2 matching over 9 bases. Germline lookup yields CDR1 SGHVS and CDR2 FNYEAQ. With V trimmed by 5 bases and J by 1 base, 9 bases remained unmatched. The CDR3 runs to 16 residues. The CDR3 DNA reads as TGTGCCAGCAGCACCCTTAGCGGGGGCCGTTCCTACGAGCAGTACTTC. Residues: CASSTLSGGRSYEQYF.

This rearrangement joins TRBV10-3 to TRBJ1-6; 9 bases map to TRBD1. This CDR3 region has 14 residues. Germline-derived CDR1 and CDR2 are ENHRY and SYGVKD. The V gene end was trimmed by 5 bases and the J gene end by 10 bases; junction bases not matched to a gene: 6. CDR3 in DNA: TGTGCCATCAGTCCGGGACAGGGCCACTCACCCCTCCACTTT. Translating gives CAISPGQGHSPLHF.

The chain uses TRBV11-1 and TRBJ1-1; D unclear. Germline assignment: CDR1 SGHAT and CDR2 FQDESV (reference sequence). The CDR3 length is 14 residues. The ends were cut back, 4 bases at V and 4 bases at J, with 13 bases in the middle. CDR3 residues: CASSSRALGTEAFF. As DNA, the CDR3 is TGTGCCAGCAGCTCGCGGGCTTTGGGCACTGAAGCTTTCTTT.

The V gene is TRBV4-3, the J gene TRBJ1-1; maybe TRBD1 (5 bases). The CDR3 totals 15 residues. V lost 3 bases to trimming and J lost 3 bases, with 14 bases between them. Per germline, CDR1 LGHNA and CDR2 YSLEER. The CDR3 loop reads CASSHLGAAYTEAFF. Written as DNA, the CDR3 is TGCGCCAGCAGCCATTTAGGGGCGGCGTACACTGAAGCTTTCTTT.

This clone was seen a few times. The chain carries TRBV27 and TRBJ1-2, with D tentatively TRBD1 (6 bases). V was shortened by 8 bases and J by 7 bases, with 17 bases between the two germline ends. The CDR3 spans 13 residues. The germline V gene encodes CDR1 MNHEY and CDR2 SMNVEV (reference sequence). DNA of the CDR3: TGTGCCAGCGGAACCAGGGGTTTCGGTGGCTACACCTTC. It codes for CASGTRGFGGYTF.

The chain has TRBV5-8 and TRBJ2-5, with a tentative D call TRBD1 (6 bases). Germline loops: CDR1 SGHTS, CDR2 YDEGEE. The CDR3 is 15 amino acids. Trimming removed 0 bases from V and 2 bases from J, with 11 bases in between. This CDR3 is CASSLGDRPQETQYF. CDR3 in DNA: TGTGCCAGCAGCTTGGGAGACAGGCCTCAAGAGACCCAGTACTTC.

V is TRBV7-9 and J is TRBJ1-5; D unresolved. In germline, CDR1 is SEHNR, CDR2 FQNEAQ (reference sequence). CDR3 size: 14 residues. V was clipped by 5 bases and J by 0 bases, with 8 bases between them. The CDR3 region has the DNA TGTGCCAGCAGCCTTCGGGGTAGCAATCAGCCCCAGCATTTT. This encodes CASSLRGSNQPQHF. The full variable domain, rest sourced from reference TRBV7-9 and TRBJ1-5, is DTGVSQNPRHKITKRGQNVTFRCDPISEHNRLYWYRQTLGQGPEFLTYFQNEAQLEKSRLLSDRFSAERPKGSFSTLEIQRTEQGDSAMYLCASSLRGSNQPQHFGDGTRLSIL.

J is TRBJ2-2 and V is TRBV11-2; the D gene is possibly TRBD2 (6 bases). This CDR3 contains 16 residues. CDR1 is SGHAT, CDR2 FQNNGV, per germline. V dropped 5 bases and J dropped 4 bases, with 17 bases sitting between them. DNA of the CDR3: TGTGCCAGCAGCCACCTTGTTTCGGGAGTCACCGGGGAGCTGTTTTTT. Protein sequence: CASSHLVSGVTGELFF. Complete variable domain (other parts from reference TRBV11-2 and TRBJ2-2): EAGVAQSPRYKIIEKRQSVAFWCNPISGHATLYWYQQILGQGPKLLIQFQNNGVVDDSQLPKDRFSAERLKGVDSTLKIQPAKLEDSAVYLCASSHLVSGVTGELFFGEGSRLTVL.

The chain is built from TRBV5-8 and TRBJ2-5, with TRBD1 matching over 7 bases. The junction had 11 bases not matched to a gene; V was cut back by 5 bases and J by 4 bases. The germline CDR1 and CDR2 sequences are SGHTS and YDEGEE. This CDR3 comprises 15 residues. CDR3 coding DNA: TGTGCCAGCAGTTATACAGGGGTGGTGGGAGAGACCCAGTACTTC. Translation: CASSYTGVVGETQYF.

The V gene is TRBV5-4, the J gene TRBJ2-1; TRBD1 is a possible D gene (5 bases). The CDR3 runs 16 residues. CDR1 and CDR2 (germline): SGHNT, YYREEE (reference sequence). V gave up 0 bases and J gave up 4 bases, with 14 bases separating them. CDR3 amino acids: CASSLGGRVGYNEQFF. CDR3 sequence (DNA): TGTGCCAGCAGCTTGGGGGGCCGGGTCGGGTACAATGAGCAGTTCTTC.

Only a few counts were recorded for this clone. The chain employs TRBV27 and TRBJ2-7, with 9 bases lining up with TRBD1. This CDR3 is built from 14 residues. J lost 6 bases, V lost 3 bases, and 6 bases had no gene match. Per the germline V gene, CDR1 is MNHEY and CDR2 is SMNVEV (reference sequence). This CDR3 reads CASSFLQGASEQYF. The CDR3 DNA sequence: TGTGCCAGCAGTTTCCTACAGGGGGCCTCCGAGCAGTACTTC.

This clone occurred many times. The genes are TRBV21-1 and TRBJ1-5; the listed D gene, TRBD1, was not tested against the DNA. TRBV21-1 is given as a pseudogene. The length of the CDR3 is 16 residues. The CDR3 nucleotides are TGTGCCAGCAGCTCGCCCTGCCGACAGGTGAATCAGCCCCAGCATTTT. This translates into CASSSPCRQVNQPQHF.

The V call is TRBV2, the J call TRBJ2-1; 12 bases line up with TRBD1. CDR1 is SNHLY and CDR2 is FYNNEI in the germline V gene. V was pared by 6 bases and J by 4 bases, with 13 bases of the junction left unmatched. The CDR3 totals 18 residues. This CDR3 is CASRAPGQGARGYNEQFF. CDR3 DNA sequence: TGTGCCAGCAGAGCTCCGGGACAGGGGGCGCGGGGGTACAATGAGCAGTTCTTC.

J is TRBJ1-4 and V is TRBV2; the D is unclear. Trimming left V 6 bases short and J 4 bases short, with 12 bases between. The CDR3 has 14 amino acids. Per the germline V gene, CDR1 is SNHLY and CDR2 is FYNNEI. As DNA, the CDR3 is TGTGCCAGCAGGGCGACCCGGGGTAATGAAAAACTGTTTTTT. Its protein is CASRATRGNEKLFF.

The count of this clone is one. The chain is built from TRBV25-1 and TRBJ2-5; D may be TRBD2 (5 bases). Per the germline V gene, CDR1 is MGHDK and CDR2 is SYGVNS. The CDR3 consists of 15 residues. Trimming cost V 1 base and J 5 bases, with 14 bases left between them. The CDR3 nucleotides are TGTGCCAGCAGTGAATTGAGTGGGAGTTGGGAGACCCAGTACTTC. It codes for CASSELSGSWETQYF.

The chain employs TRBV27 and TRBJ2-7; D is uncertain. The length of the CDR3 is 16 residues. In germline, CDR1 is MNHEY, CDR2 SMNVEV (reference sequence). V dropped 5 bases and J dropped 3 bases, with 20 bases sitting between them. Here the CDR3 reads CASSPRIELYNYEQYF. Written as DNA, the CDR3 is TGTGCCAGCAGTCCACGAATCGAGTTATATAACTACGAGCAGTACTTC.

This chain links TRBV18 with TRBJ1-1, with TRBD1 matching over 7 bases. Per the germline V gene, CDR1 is KGHSH and CDR2 is LQKENI. CDR3 size: 16 residues. The J segment lost 0 bases and the V segment lost 2 bases, leaving 6 bases of the junction unmatched. CDR3 DNA sequence: TGTGCCAGCTCACCAGGGACAGAAAAAATGAACACTGAAGCTTTCTTT. Translating it yields CASSPGTEKMNTEAFF.

The chain combines TRBV6-6 with TRBJ1-5; 7 bases fit TRBD1. The J segment lost 3 bases and the V segment lost 5 bases, leaving 13 bases of the junction unmatched. This CDR3 spans 17 amino acids. The V gene's germline CDR1 is MNHNY and CDR2 SVGAGI (reference sequence). The CDR3 is CASSRGGTRGNNQPQHF. DNA of the CDR3: TGTGCCAGCAGTCGGGGAGGTACCAGGGGGAACAATCAGCCCCAGCATTTT.

The V call is TRBV28, the J call TRBJ1-4; 7 bases align to TRBD1. V shed 7 bases, J shed 6 bases, and the junction held 5 bases outside the gene matches. This CDR3 comprises 13 residues. Germline V gene data show CDR1 as MDHEN and CDR2 as SYDVKM. CDR3 residues: CASTRQGDEKLFF. In nucleotides, the CDR3 is TGTGCCAGCACCCGACAGGGCGATGAAAAACTGTTTTTT.

The chain employs TRBV19 and TRBJ1-6; D is unclear. The CDR3 spans 14 residues. The V gene lost 3 bases and the J gene lost 4 bases, with 7 bases spanning the gap. In germline, CDR1 is LNHDA, CDR2 SQIVND (reference sequence). In DNA, the CDR3 is TGTGCCAGTAGTATTGGCCCATATAATTCACCCCTCCACTTT. Its translation is CASSIGPYNSPLHF. Based on the CDR3 plus reference TRBV19 and TRBJ1-6, the full variable domain is DGGITQSPKYLFRKEGQNVTLSCEQNLNHDAMYWYRQDPGQGLRLIYYSQIVNDFQKGDIAEGYSVSREKKESFPLTVTSAQKNPTAFYLCASSIGPYNSPLHFGNGTRLTVT.

This chain joins TRBV7-6 and TRBJ2-2, with D possibly being TRBD1 (6 bases). Per the germline V gene, CDR1 is SGHVS and CDR2 is FNYEAQ. This CDR3 contains 15 residues. Trimming shortened V by 1 base and J by 7 bases, and 13 bases separated the two germline ends. The CDR3 reads CASSLGQELFGELFF. CDR3 nucleotide sequence: TGTGCCAGCAGCTTAGGACAGGAACTGTTCGGGGAGCTGTTTTTT.